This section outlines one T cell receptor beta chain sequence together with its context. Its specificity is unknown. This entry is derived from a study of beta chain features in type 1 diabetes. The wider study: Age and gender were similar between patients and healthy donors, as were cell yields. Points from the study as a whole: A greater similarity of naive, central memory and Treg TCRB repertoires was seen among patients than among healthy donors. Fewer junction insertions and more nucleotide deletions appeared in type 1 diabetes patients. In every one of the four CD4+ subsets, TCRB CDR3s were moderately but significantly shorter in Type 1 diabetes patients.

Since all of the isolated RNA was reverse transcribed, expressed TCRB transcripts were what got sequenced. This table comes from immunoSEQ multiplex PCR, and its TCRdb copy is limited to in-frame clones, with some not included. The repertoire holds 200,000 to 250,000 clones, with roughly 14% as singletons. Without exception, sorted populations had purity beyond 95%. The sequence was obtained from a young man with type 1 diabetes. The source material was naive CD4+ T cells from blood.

The CDR3 region is CASSYGQGENNEQFF. CDR3 in DNA: TGTGCCAGCAGTTACGGACAGGGTGAAAACAATGAGCAGTTCTTC. The rearrangement links TRBV6-5 to TRBJ2-1; 8 positions match TRBD1. CDR3 length: 15 residues. With V trimmed by 2 bases and J by 5 bases, 5 bases remained unmatched. Germline-derived CDR1 and CDR2 are MNHEY and SVGAGI.